The rows below give T cell receptor beta chains drawn from one sample of a study of beta chain features in type 1 diabetes. Profiled with immunoSEQ multiplex PCR; TCRdb holds only in-frame clones, not every one. Of 600,000 to 700,000 clones in the sample, about an eighth are singletons; the top ten hold 0.022%. The source material was naive CD4+ T cells from blood. These receptors were obtained from a man aged 18 to 29 with type 1 diabetes. Each CDR3 is given with its conserved first and last residue. Each record gives: J gene, clone size, V gene, CDR3 protein. Rows give clone size only sometimes, using once, few, many, or a class for an expanded clone.

TRBJ2-2	-	TRBV10-2	CASTLTGTGNTGELFF
TRBJ1-2	-	TRBV5-1	CASSLEGGYGYTF
TRBJ2-1	-	TRBV5-4	CASSAVAGGPGNEQFF
TRBJ1-1	few	TRBV5-6	CASSLDEKNTEAFF
TRBJ2-7	-	TRBV19	CASSIGDRVYEQYF
TRBJ1-1	few	TRBV25-1	CASTGQGGGNTEAFF
TRBJ2-5	-	TRBV5-8	CASSLEGRGREETQYF
TRBJ2-2	-	TRBV5-1	CASSPSAGWGELFF
TRBJ2-5	few	TRBV10-3	CAIRPGLERWETQYF
TRBJ1-1	few	TRBV7-9	CASSLSSNTEAFF
TRBJ1-2	few	TRBV7-9	CASSLNGYYGYTF
TRBJ2-3	few	TRBV2	CASMPSTVSTDTQYF
TRBJ2-7	-	TRBV6-5	CASSYSRQGGYEQYF
TRBJ1-4	few	TRBV11-2	CASSPADGTNEKLFF
TRBJ2-5	few	TRBV19	CASSMGQGQTQYF
TRBJ2-5	few	TRBV15	CATRTSAQETQYF
TRBJ1-6	-	TRBV7-9	CASSLGAIVSSIRDSPLHF
TRBJ2-1	-	TRBV5-1	CASSVRAGGENEQFF
TRBJ2-1	-	TRBV15	CATSRAEGGVSYNEQFF
TRBJ2-1	-	TRBV11-2	CASTQDYRHVNEQFF
TRBJ1-6	-	TRBV19	CASSSQDNSPLHF
TRBJ1-2	-	TRBV10-3	CAISESDGYTF
TRBJ2-7	-	TRBV18	CASSPDRRAEQYF
TRBJ1-5	-	TRBV6-5	CASSSRKALGNQPQHF
TRBJ2-1	few	TRBV29-1	CSVRSGTVSSYNEQFF
TRBJ1-5	-	TRBV19	CASSIGAEFNQPQHF
TRBJ1-4	-	TRBV5-1	CASSLTGGNEKLFF
TRBJ2-7	few	TRBV5-1	CASSSGTEGYEQYF
TRBJ2-3	-	TRBV5-1	CASSGRGLVPDTQYF
TRBJ2-7	few	TRBV6-6	CASGASGTPQYF
TRBJ1-1	few	TRBV19	CASTTFEGNTEAFF
TRBJ2-5	-	TRBV25-1	CASSEASGGKETQYF
TRBJ1-1	-	TRBV11-2	CASSPTDRGRTEAFF
TRBJ2-7	-	TRBV4-2	CASSHLLAGSHEQYF
TRBJ2-2	-	TRBV2	CASSGRGFTNTGELFF
TRBJ1-3	few	TRBV6-1	CASRFSGNTIYF
TRBJ1-5	few	TRBV7-9	CASSLDRGFTNQPQHF
TRBJ1-2	few	TRBV6-1	CASSEPPGQGYTF
TRBJ2-3	-	TRBV14	CASSHPSRGTQYF
TRBJ1-5	few	TRBV30	CAWSIGDNQPQHF
TRBJ2-7	few	TRBV6-5	CAVYGTGLYEQYF
TRBJ1-2	few	TRBV7-8	CASSSGQGQGGGYTF
TRBJ2-5	few	TRBV7-9	CASSPRGGVQETQYF
TRBJ2-5	-	TRBV9	CASSPPGGETQYF
TRBJ1-2	few	TRBV5-4	CASSRDRIDDGYTF
TRBJ1-1	-	TRBV29-1	CSAERAFF
TRBJ2-3	few	TRBV4-2	CASSQAATDTQYF
TRBJ2-1	few	TRBV6-5	CASTDPGGREQFF
TRBJ1-4	-	TRBV6-1	CASNTGGENEKLFF
TRBJ1-2	-	TRBV27	CASSTTTGVYGYTF
TRBJ1-1	few	TRBV19	CASSTIATALNTEAFF
TRBJ2-5	few	TRBV18	CASSPVQRGTETQYF
TRBJ2-1	few	TRBV7-9	CASSPLGQGARQFF
TRBJ1-5	-	TRBV19	CASSDKGQGSFSQPQHF
TRBJ1-1	few	TRBV29-1	CSAQTGSNTEAFF
TRBJ2-7	-	TRBV7-9	CASSSLSTGTLLEDYEQYF
TRBJ2-1	few	TRBV11-2	CASSSYRGRLGNEQFF